This T cell receptor (beta chain) comes out of a study of graft-versus-host responses after intestinal transplantation. Study background: Every recipient underwent anti-thymocyte globulin induction, then tacrolimus and steroids for three to four years.

The CDR3 loop spans 15 amino acids. V lost 5 bases, J lost 7 bases, and 10 bases stayed unmatched. From germline, CDR1 is LNHDA and CDR2 SQIVND (reference sequence). The repertoire was sequenced with immunoSEQ multiplex PCR; TCRdb's copy has only in-frame clones and lacks some. This table has over 45,000 clones, 90% to 95% appearing once. About this clone itself: Its antigen remains unknown.

The receptor was isolated from a human donor who was the organ donor for an intestinal transplant. The chain joins TRBV19 to TRBJ2-1; 8 bases are a match to TRBD2. The sequencing used unstimulated CD4+ T cells sorted from spleen or lymph node cells, collected before transplant. The CDR3 DNA is TGTGCCAGTAGTGGAAGACTAGCGCGGGGGAATGAGCAGTTCTTC. Translated, it gives CASSGRLARGNEQFF.